Sequencing of this TCR beta chain was carried out in a study of beta chain features in type 1 diabetes. The overall study: The samples had around 98 million sorted cells examined in all. Whole-study results and caveats: A closer apparent resemblance between naive, central memory and Treg TCRB repertoires was seen in patients than in healthy donors.

Trimming pared 6 bases from V and 3 bases from J, leaving 17 bases between. In germline, CDR1 is SGDLS, CDR2 YYNGEE. The length of the CDR3 is 15 residues. This clone came up once. Its antigen is not identified. Expressed TCRB transcripts were sequenced, since all the RNA that had been isolated was reverse transcribed. Generated by immunoSEQ multiplex PCR, the TCRdb table keeps only in-frame clones and is missing some. Among roughly 450,000 clones listed, about an eighth were seen once. The sequencing input was naive CD4+ T cells from blood. This receptor was obtained from a woman aged 18-35 years in good health. The chain recombines TRBV9 with TRBJ2-3; D is uncertain. The CDR3: CASTIRPFGTDTQYF. CDR3 in DNA: TGTGCCAGCACCATTCGACCCTTCGGGACAGATACGCAGTATTTT.